Included here is one T cell receptor (beta chain) sequence, with context. Its antigen is currently unknown. This sample was taken from a study of OX40 agonist ivuxolimab in advanced cancers. The overall study: Patients assigned to dose escalation were diagnosed with hepatocellular carcinoma, melanoma, renal cell or head and neck cancer. Whole-study results and caveats: Antigens targeted by the expanded peripheral T cells were not determined. CD8+ T cells averaged more expanded clones than CD4+.

Germline CDR1 MNHEY, CDR2 SVGAGI. This CDR3 spans 13 amino acids. The ends were cut back, 10 bases at V and 4 bases at J, with 16 bases in the middle. The data were produced by immunoSEQ multiplex PCR, yet TCRdb's version contains in-frame clones alone and is incomplete. The sample holds 75,000 to 95,000 clones, 80% to 95% seen once. This receptor was identified in an adult with an advanced solid tumor such as melanoma, head and neck, liver or kidney cancer. The sequenced sample was CD4+ or CD8+ T cells sorted from blood, obtained in a trial of the OX40 agonist ivuxolimab. The V gene is TRBV6-5, the J gene TRBJ1-1; D is unclear. The CDR3 coding sequence is TGTGCCACTCTCCCCGGGGAGGCCACTGAAGCTTTCTTT. It specifies CATLPGEATEAFF.